One and the same sample provided the 25 T cell receptor beta chains below, sequenced in a study of shared clonotypes between healthy human individuals. Produced via immunoSEQ multiplex PCR; TCRdb's table is partial and in-frame only. This table holds about 2.1 million clones, approximately 94% found once. Naive CD8 populations comprised CD45RO-negative cells positively selected for CCR7, excluding terminally differentiated effector memory CD45RA+ cells. Material: naive CD8+ T cells from PBMCs. The receptors originated from a man aged 18 to 35 in good health. Some clones in this sample may be carry-over from other donors' samples.

This clone was counted a single time. J is TRBJ2-1 and V is TRBV27; 7 bases match TRBD1. There are 13 residues in the CDR3. Germline V gene sequence: CDR1 MNHEY, CDR2 SMNVEV (reference sequence). V was pared by 4 bases and J by 10 bases, with 7 bases of the junction left unmatched. This chain's CDR3 is CASSSRQGLEQFF. CDR3 DNA sequence: TGTGCCAGCAGTTCTAGACAGGGCCTAGAGCAGTTCTTC.

This clone was counted once. V gene TRBV7-9 combines with J gene TRBJ1-1, with D possibly matching TRBD1 (6 bases). CDR1 and CDR2 (germline): SEHNR, FQNEAQ (reference sequence). CDR3 size: 14 residues. V lost 0 bases to trimming and J lost 4 bases, with 9 bases between them. In nucleotides, the CDR3 is TGTGCCAGCAGCTTAGCGCAGGGGTTCACTGAAGCTTTCTTT. As protein: CASSLAQGFTEAFF.

This chain uses TRBV5-6 with TRBJ2-7; possibly TRBD1 for D (6 bases). Germline assignment: CDR1 SGHDT and CDR2 YYEEEE. Trimming stripped 0 bases from V and 3 bases from J, with 7 bases between. The CDR3 totals 13 residues. Written as DNA, the CDR3 is TGTGCCAGCAGCTTGGCGACAGGCTACGAGCAGTACTTC. Translated, it gives CASSLATGYEQYF.

The rearrangement joins TRBV9 to TRBJ1-1; D not resolved. CDR1 is SGDLS and CDR2 is YYNGEE in the germline V gene. The CDR3 totals 13 residues. V was trimmed by 2 bases and J by 6 bases, leaving 11 bases between them. DNA of the CDR3: TGTGCCAGCAGCGTCTCCGGAGAATCTGAAGCTTTCTTT. This codes for CASSVSGESEAFF.

The chain is built from TRBV13 and TRBJ2-7, with D possibly being TRBD2 (6 bases). CDR3 length: 17 residues. The V gene lost 1 base and the J gene lost 0 bases, with 16 bases spanning the gap. From germline, CDR1 is PRHDT and CDR2 FYEKMQ (reference sequence). In DNA form, the CDR3 reads TGTGCCAGCAGCTTAGTCGCTAGCGCCGACTTCTCCTACGAGCAGTACTTC. Translation gives CASSLVASADFSYEQYF.

This sequence joins TRBV28 and TRBJ1-4, with D possibly matching TRBD1 (5 bases). This CDR3 has 15 residues. Trimming cost V 7 bases and J 0 bases, with 12 bases left between them. CDR1 is MDHEN, CDR2 SYDVKM, per germline. CDR3: CASNNGGTTNEKLFF. The CDR3 DNA follows: TGTGCCAGCAATAACGGGGGAACAACTAATGAAAAACTGTTTTTT.

V usage is TRBV4-3 and J usage is TRBJ2-2, with 16 bases fitting TRBD2. CDR1 and CDR2 (germline): LGHNA, YSLEER. V shed 4 bases and J 4 bases; nucleotides not matched to a gene: 6. The CDR3 spans 18 residues. CDR3: CASSPGLAGGPVTGELFF. CDR3 bases: TGCGCCAGCAGCCCGGGACTAGCGGGAGGGCCCGTCACCGGGGAGCTGTTTTTT.

The genes are TRBV9 and TRBJ1-2; 8 bases are shared with TRBD1. Germline CDR1 SGDLS, CDR2 YYNGEE. After removal of 7 bases from V and 5 bases from J, the junction contained 10 bases not matched to a gene. The CDR3 covers 14 residues. CDR3 DNA: TGTGCCAGCGGCGAGCAGGGGGCGCGGTATGGCTACACCTTC. It encodes CASGEQGARYGYTF.

The chain links TRBV2 to TRBJ2-7, with D possibly matching TRBD1 (6 bases). The CDR3 length is 12 residues. Germline V lookup: CDR1 SNHLY, CDR2 FYNNEI. V lost 6 bases, J lost 3 bases, and 9 bases lay in between. The CDR3 loop reads CASRDSHYEQYF. The CDR3 bases are TGTGCCAGCAGGGACAGTCACTACGAGCAGTACTTC. Complete variable domain (other parts from reference TRBV2 and TRBJ2-7): EPEVTQTPSHQVTQMGQEVILRCVPISNHLYFYWYRQILGQKVEFLVSFYNNEISEKSEIFDDQFSVERPDGSNFTLKIRSTKLEDSAMYFCASRDSHYEQYFGPGTRLTVT.

The chain has TRBV7-2 and TRBJ1-6; D call uncertain. The CDR3 spans 18 residues. From germline, CDR1 is SGHTA and CDR2 FQGNSA. V lost 2 bases and J lost 1, with 15 bases in between. The CDR3 region has the DNA TGTGCCAGCAGCTTAATTAACAGCGGTTGGTCCTATAATTCACCCCTCCACTTT. Protein product: CASSLINSGWSYNSPLHF.

The J gene is TRBJ2-1, the V gene TRBV6-1; TRBD2 is a possible D gene (6 bases). CDR1 MNHNS and CDR2 SASEGT come from the germline V gene. V lost 8 bases and J lost 15, with 14 bases in between. CDR3 length: 10 residues. The CDR3 sequence is CASPGLLMFF. CDR3 sequence (DNA): TGTGCCAGCCCGGGACTCCTCATGTTCTTC.

The chain has TRBV21-1 and TRBJ1-2. TRBV21-1 is listed as a pseudogene. This CDR3 region has 16 residues. The CDR3 loop is CASSKAQGGANYGYTF. As DNA, the CDR3 is TGTGCCAGCAGCAAAGCGCAGGGGGGGGCTAACTATGGCTACACCTTC.

The V gene is TRBV13, the J gene TRBJ2-1; 9 positions match TRBD1. Germline lookup yields CDR1 PRHDT and CDR2 FYEKMQ (reference sequence). V was pared by 7 bases and J by 0 bases, with 4 bases of the junction left unmatched. The CDR3 is 15 amino acids. The CDR3 coding sequence is TGTGCCAGCAAGCGACAGGGGGGCTCCTACAATGAGCAGTTCTTC. It yields the protein CASKRQGGSYNEQFF.

The chain has TRBV4-1 and TRBJ2-1; D is perhaps TRBD2 (5 bases). There are 16 residues in the CDR3. CDR1 and CDR2 from the germline V gene are MGHRA and YSYEKL. Between the trimmed V and J ends, which lost 2 bases and 2 bases, there was a span of 13 bases. The CDR3 protein is CASSQPWAGAYNEQFF. In DNA form, the CDR3 reads TGCGCCAGCAGCCAACCGTGGGCGGGTGCCTACAATGAGCAGTTCTTC.

The chain is built from TRBV10-2 and TRBJ2-1; TRBD2 is a possible D gene (7 bases). Germline V gene sequence: CDR1 WSHSY, CDR2 SAAADI. Trimming took off 6 bases at V and 1 base at J, with 13 bases between the two ends. The CDR3 extends over 15 amino acids. CDR3 residues: CASRGGLRSYNEQFF. DNA of the CDR3: TGCGCCAGCAGGGGGGGGCTCAGGTCCTACAATGAGCAGTTCTTC.

The rearrangement uses TRBV7-9 and TRBJ2-5, with D possibly TRBD2 on 6 matching bases. Trimming took 1 base from V and 0 from J, leaving 12 bases between them. CDR1 is SEHNR, CDR2 FQNEAQ, per germline (reference sequence). CDR3 length equals 16 residues. CDR3 residues: CASSLGGLAYQETQYF. The CDR3 nucleotides are TGTGCCAGCAGCTTAGGAGGGCTAGCGTACCAAGAGACCCAGTACTTC.

This rearrangement joins TRBV11-2 to TRBJ1-1; D perhaps matches TRBD1 (5 bases). CDR1 SGHAT and CDR2 FQNNGV come from the germline V gene. The V gene lost 5 bases and the J gene lost 1 base, with 11 bases spanning the gap. The CDR3 covers 14 residues. CDR3 protein: CASSASGGNTEAFF. CDR3 coding DNA: TGTGCCAGCAGCGCCTCCGGGGGGAACACTGAAGCTTTCTTT.

The V call is TRBV9, the J call TRBJ1-3; no definite D call. Trimming shortened V by 4 bases and J by 0 bases, and 11 bases separated the two germline ends. Germline CDR1 and CDR2: SGDLS and YYNGEE. The CDR3 length is 15 residues. CDR3 nucleotide sequence: TGTGCCAGCAGCCTAGACGACCCCTCTGGAAACACCATATATTTT. Translation: CASSLDDPSGNTIYF.

This chain uses TRBV28 with TRBJ2-7; TRBD1 matches at 7 bases. CDR1 and CDR2 (germline): MDHEN, SYDVKM. V lost 6 bases to trimming and J lost 1 base; unmatched junction nucleotides: 6. This CDR3 has 14 amino acids. This CDR3 is CASRPADRSYEQYF. CDR3 nucleotides: TGTGCCAGCAGGCCCGCGGACAGGTCCTACGAGCAGTACTTC. Looking up the rest from reference TRBV28 and TRBJ2-7 gives the full variable domain: DVKVTQSSRYLVKRTGEKVFLECVQDMDHENMFWYRQDPGLGLRLIYFSYDVKMKEKGDIPEGYSVSREKKERFSLILESASTNQTSMYLCASRPADRSYEQYFGPGTRLTVT.

This chain links TRBV5-4 with TRBJ2-7; D gene ambiguous. The germline V gene has CDR1 SGHNT and CDR2 YYREEE (reference sequence). The CDR3 is made up of 15 amino acids. V lost 2 bases and J lost 2, with 14 bases in between. CDR3 loop: CASSLTHGPTYEQYF. Here the CDR3 DNA reads TGTGCCAGCAGCTTAACCCACGGCCCTACCTACGAGCAGTACTTC.

This sequence joins TRBV7-3 and TRBJ2-1; D is unresolved. In germline, CDR1 is SGHTA, CDR2 FQGTGA. Trimming stripped 5 bases from V and 0 bases from J, with 20 bases between. The CDR3 runs to 18 residues. The CDR3 sequence is CASSPQARPPSSYNEQFF. CDR3 DNA: TGTGCCAGCAGCCCTCAGGCCCGGCCCCCCAGCTCCTACAATGAGCAGTTCTTC.

J is TRBJ2-1 and V is TRBV28; 10 bases line up with TRBD2. The CDR3 contains 16 residues. Germline lookup yields CDR1 MDHEN and CDR2 SYDVKM. Trimming cost V 4 bases and J 9 bases; bases outside gene matches: 12. This CDR3 reads CASSSQREGGFAEQFF. DNA for the CDR3: TGTGCCAGCAGTTCACAGCGGGAGGGCGGGTTCGCTGAGCAGTTCTTC.

The chain is built from TRBV4-2 and TRBJ1-1; TRBD1 agrees at 9 bases. V dropped 4 bases and J dropped 6; count of bases not matched to a gene: 6. The V gene's germline CDR1 is LGHNA and CDR2 YNFKEQ. CDR3 size: 14 residues. CDR3 nucleotide sequence: TGTGCCAGCAGCCCAAGAACAGGGGGCTCTGAAGCTTTCTTT. Translation gives CASSPRTGGSEAFF.

This clone was detected only a few times. J is TRBJ1-2 and V is TRBV5-6, with unresolved D. Germline V gives CDR1 SGHDT, CDR2 YYEEEE. V was clipped by 1 base and J by 1 base, with 5 bases between them. This CDR3 spans 13 amino acids. In DNA form, the CDR3 reads TGTGCCAGCAGCTTGTGGGATAACTATGGCTACACCTTC. Translated, it gives CASSLWDNYGYTF. The full variable domain, rest sourced from reference TRBV5-6 and TRBJ1-2, is DAGVTQSPTHLIKTRGQQVTLRCSPKSGHDTVSWYQQALGQGPQFIFQYYEEEERQRGNFPDRFSGHQFPNYSSELNVNALLLGDSALYLCASSLWDNYGYTFGSGTRLTVV.

This chain links TRBV6-1 with TRBJ1-1, with unresolved D. Trimming took off 2 bases at V and 1 base at J, with 14 bases between the two ends. There are 16 residues in the CDR3. From germline, CDR1 is MNHNS and CDR2 SASEGT. This CDR3 is CASSELMTQWNTEAFF. In DNA form, the CDR3 reads TGTGCCAGCAGTGAATTGATGACACAGTGGAACACTGAAGCTTTCTTT.